These 32 T cell receptor beta chains were all obtained from the same sample, sequenced in a study of OX40 agonist ivuxolimab in advanced cancers. Some clones are missing from TCRdb's copy, which holds only in-frame ones; the method was immunoSEQ multiplex PCR. The sample holds 43,000 or so clones, about 90% seen once. This material consisted of CD4+ or CD8+ T cells sorted from blood, taken in a trial of the OX40 agonist ivuxolimab. The source of these receptors is an adult with an advanced solid tumor such as melanoma, head and neck, liver or kidney cancer.

This clone came up once. The chain combines TRBV2 with TRBJ2-2; TRBD1 might be the D (6 bases). The CDR3 covers 14 residues. V was trimmed by 11 bases and J by 0 bases, leaving 13 bases between them. Per the germline V gene, CDR1 is SNHLY and CDR2 is FYNNEI. CDR3 sequence (DNA): TGTGCCGGAAGGACAGATTCGAACACCGGGGAGCTGTTTTTT. This gives the protein CAGRTDSNTGELFF.

CDR3 sequence (DNA): TGTGCCAGCAGCCCAGGTGGGTCCACCGAGCAGTACTTC. This codes for CASSPGGSTEQYF. The chain recombines TRBV7-8 with TRBJ2-7; D uncertain. Trimming shortened V by 5 bases and J by 6 bases, and 14 bases separated the two germline ends. This CDR3 is built from 13 residues. Per the germline V gene, CDR1 is SGHVS and CDR2 is FQNEAQ.

This sequence joins TRBV4-1 and TRBJ2-1, with 7 bases aligning to TRBD1. The V gene end was trimmed by 0 bases and the J gene end by 7 bases; junction bases not matched to a gene: 6. This CDR3 spans 15 amino acids. Germline-derived CDR1 and CDR2 are MGHRA and YSYEKL. The CDR3 sequence is CASSQDRQGRNEQFF. CDR3 sequence (DNA): TGCGCCAGCAGCCAAGACCGACAGGGACGGAATGAGCAGTTCTTC.

The table lists this clone with a count of one. This chain uses TRBV19 with TRBJ1-2; D not resolved. CDR3 length equals 11 residues. Germline CDR1 is LNHDA and CDR2 is SQIVND (reference sequence). V lost 3 bases, J lost 3 bases, and 2 bases lay in between. CDR3 nucleotides: TGTGCCAGTAGTATGTACTATGGCTACACCTTC. Translation: CASSMYYGYTF.

The chain employs TRBV7-9 and TRBJ2-3, with 8 bases aligning to TRBD2. Germline V CDR1 and CDR2: SEHNR, FQNEAQ (reference sequence). The V gene end was trimmed by 4 bases and the J gene end by 0 bases; junction bases not matched to a gene: 15. The CDR3 extends over 19 amino acids. CDR3 sequence reads: CASSWVSGSVPESTDTQYF. The CDR3 DNA reads as TGTGCCAGCAGCTGGGTCAGCGGGAGTGTTCCGGAGAGCACAGATACGCAGTATTTT.

This clone showed up just once. V is TRBV6-4 and J is TRBJ1-3, with TRBD1 as a possible D gene (5 bases). V lost 6 bases, J lost 0 bases, and 15 bases lay in between. Germline V gene data show CDR1 as MRHNA and CDR2 as SNTAGT. The CDR3 covers 16 residues. CDR3 loop: CASSHRGRNSGNTIYF. In nucleotides, the CDR3 is TGTGCCAGCAGCCACCGGGGACGGAACTCTGGAAACACCATATATTTT.

This clone showed up just once. The chain couples TRBV6-5 to TRBJ2-7; TRBD2 matches 8 bases. Trimming took 2 bases from V and 5 from J; bases not matched to a gene: 11. Germline assignment: CDR1 MNHEY and CDR2 SVGAGI. The CDR3 covers 16 residues. DNA for the CDR3: TGTGCCAGCAGTTACCGGCCGGGGGGGTATTACAACGAGCAGTACTTC. Translation: CASSYRPGGYYNEQYF.

The chain is built from TRBV4-1 and TRBJ2-2; unclear D gene. This CDR3 comprises 19 residues. CDR1 MGHRA and CDR2 YSYEKL come from the germline V gene. The V end was cut by 4 bases, the J end by 5 bases, with 26 bases between. The CDR3 DNA follows: TGCGCCAGCAGCCCCCGCCTTAATGTGAGCGCCCCGAGGACCGGGGAGCTGTTTTTT. Protein product: CASSPRLNVSAPRTGELFF.

The chain combines TRBV13 with TRBJ1-3; no clear D gene. Germline lookup yields CDR1 PRHDT and CDR2 FYEKMQ (reference sequence). CDR3 length: 16 amino acids. V was cut by 5 bases and J by 0 bases, with 14 bases left in between. CDR3 protein: CASSLKTSYSGNTIYF. CDR3 DNA: TGTGCCAGCAGCCTAAAGACATCTTACTCTGGAAACACCATATATTTT.

This chain connects TRBV6-5 to TRBJ2-7; 8 bases are shared with TRBD2. CDR1 and CDR2 (germline): MNHEY, SVGAGI. The CDR3 extends over 13 amino acids. V gave up 9 bases and J gave up 5 bases; unmatched junction bases: 9. The CDR3 loop is CASTPAGDHEQYF. The DNA for the CDR3 is TGTGCCAGTACCCCAGCGGGAGACCACGAGCAGTACTTC.

This sequence joins TRBV12-5 and TRBJ2-3; 16 nucleotides match TRBD2. This CDR3 contains 16 residues. CDR1 and CDR2 from the germline V gene are LGHNT and FRNRAP. V shed 5 bases and J 5 bases; nucleotides not matched to a gene: 4. Here the CDR3 reads CASGIGTSGGEDTQYF. CDR3 sequence (DNA): TGTGCTAGTGGTATAGGGACTAGCGGGGGGGAAGATACGCAGTATTTT.

The chain combines TRBV11-2 with TRBJ1-6; D gene ambiguous. This CDR3 has 14 amino acids. The V end lost 2 bases, the J end lost 9 bases, and 11 bases lay between the germline ends. The V gene's germline CDR1 is SGHAT and CDR2 FQNNGV. CDR3 sequence (DNA): TGTGCCAGCAGCTTAACGGCCACACGTTCACCCCTCCACTTT. This translates into CASSLTATRSPLHF.

This chain uses TRBV7-8 with TRBJ1-1, with no clear D. Per the germline V gene, CDR1 is SGHVS and CDR2 is FQNEAQ. The V and J ends lost 5 bases and 1 base respectively, with 14 bases between them. The CDR3 extends over 15 amino acids. The CDR3 nucleotides read TGTGCCAGCAGCCCCCTCCGGACGGGGAACACTGAAGCTTTCTTT. This codes for CASSPLRTGNTEAFF.

This clone has only a few counts. The rearrangement links TRBV5-6 to TRBJ2-3; perhaps TRBD2 as D (6 bases). The CDR3 is 15 amino acids. V lost 1 base and J 3 bases, leaving 12 bases between the germline ends. CDR1 is SGHDT, CDR2 YYEEEE, per germline. The CDR3 spells CASSLRGITTDTQYF. CDR3 DNA sequence: TGTGCCAGCAGCTTGCGGGGGATTACGACAGATACGCAGTATTTT. The full variable domain, completed using reference TRBV5-6 and TRBJ2-3, is DAGVTQSPTHLIKTRGQQVTLRCSPKSGHDTVSWYQQALGQGPQFIFQYYEEEERQRGNFPDRFSGHQFPNYSSELNVNALLLGDSALYLCASSLRGITTDTQYFGPGTRLTVL.

The DNA of the CDR3 is TGTGCCATCAGGGCCGGGACAGGGGGGAAGGACACCGGGGAGCTGTTTTTT. Its translation: CAIRAGTGGKDTGELFF. The chain is built from TRBV10-3 and TRBJ2-2; 11 bases are shared with TRBD1. CDR3 size: 17 residues. V dropped 6 bases and J dropped 3; count of bases not matched to a gene: 9. The V gene's germline CDR1 is ENHRY and CDR2 SYGVKD.

The CDR3 protein is CASRSLGSADTQYF. For the CDR3, the DNA is TGCGCCAGCAGGTCGCTAGGGAGTGCAGATACGCAGTATTTT. This chain joins TRBV5-1 and TRBJ2-3; possibly TRBD2 for D (5 bases). Trimming pared 5 bases from V and 4 bases from J, leaving 14 bases between. CDR1 is SGHRS, CDR2 YFSETQ, per germline. This CDR3 comprises 14 residues. The variable domain in full, completed from reference TRBV5-1 and TRBJ2-3, reads KAGVTQTPRYLIKTRGQQVTLSCSPISGHRSVSWYQQTPGQGLQFLFEYFSETQRNKGNFPGRFSGRQFSNSRSEMNVSTLELGDSALYLCASRSLGSADTQYFGPGTRLTVL.

This chain connects TRBV29-1 to TRBJ2-7; 9 nucleotides line up with TRBD1. Germline V gives CDR1 SQVTM, CDR2 ANQGSEA. The CDR3 has 14 amino acids. J was trimmed by 6 bases and V by 4 bases; bases with no gene match: 10. The CDR3 reads CSVGLGQGSSEQYF. CDR3 coding DNA: TGCAGCGTTGGCTTGGGACAGGGTAGTTCCGAGCAGTACTTC.

The rearrangement links TRBV11-2 to TRBJ2-3, with 9 bases that match TRBD1. With 5 bases clipped from V and 0 bases from J, the junction kept 6 bases outside the gene matches. There are 16 residues in the CDR3. CDR1 and CDR2 (germline): SGHAT, FQNNGV. The CDR3 sequence is CASSQQGAYSTDTQYF. In DNA form, the CDR3 reads TGTGCCAGCAGCCAACAGGGGGCATATAGCACAGATACGCAGTATTTT.

This chain uses TRBV29-1 with TRBJ1-1; 7 bases agree with TRBD1. Per germline, CDR1 SQVTM and CDR2 ANQGSEA. The CDR3 consists of 15 residues. Trimming at V came to 4 bases and at J to 5 bases, leaving 13 bases not matched to a gene. The CDR3 region has the DNA TGCAGCGTTGGGCAGGACAGGATCGTTGAGACTGAAGCTTTCTTT. It specifies CSVGQDRIVETEAFF.

The chain uses TRBV7-8 and TRBJ2-7, with a tentative D call TRBD1 (5 bases). In germline, CDR1 is SGHVS, CDR2 FQNEAQ. The CDR3 totals 15 residues. Trimming pared 3 bases from V and 1 base from J, leaving 13 bases between. CDR3: CASSFRTQSSYEQYF. The CDR3 DNA follows: TGTGCCAGCAGCTTTCGGACACAGTCATCCTACGAGCAGTACTTC.

V usage is TRBV5-1 and J usage is TRBJ2-3; a possible D gene is TRBD1 (6 bases). Trimming took 2 bases from V and 4 from J, leaving 14 bases between them. CDR1 and CDR2 from the germline V gene are SGHRS and YFSETQ. This CDR3 has 15 residues. The CDR3 spells CASSLSTGIADTQYF. For the CDR3, the DNA is TGCGCCAGCAGCTTAAGTACAGGGATAGCAGATACGCAGTATTTT.

The chain recombines TRBV2 with TRBJ2-7, with a possible D match to TRBD2 (7 bases). The ends were cut back, 6 bases at V and 6 bases at J, with 18 bases in the middle. The CDR3 sequence is 14 residues long. Germline V gene sequence: CDR1 SNHLY, CDR2 FYNNEI. CDR3 sequence reads: CASRERGRGSEQYF. CDR3 sequence (DNA): TGTGCCAGCAGGGAAAGGGGGAGGGGGAGCGAGCAGTACTTC.

The chain employs TRBV28 and TRBJ1-1, with D hard to call. CDR3 length: 13 residues. The germline V gene encodes CDR1 MDHEN and CDR2 SYDVKM. Trimming stripped 7 bases from V and 3 bases from J, with 12 bases between. The CDR3 sequence is CASIHQRDTEAFF. CDR3 sequence (DNA): TGTGCCAGCATTCACCAGAGGGACACTGAAGCTTTCTTT.

The chain is built from TRBV10-2 and TRBJ2-4, with D maybe TRBD1 (5 bases). CDR1 WSHSY and CDR2 SAAADI come from the germline V gene. Between the trimmed V and J ends, which lost 6 bases and 4 bases, there was a span of 10 bases. The CDR3 has 13 amino acids. CDR3: CASSLQGKNIQYF. DNA for the CDR3: TGCGCCAGCAGCCTGCAGGGAAAAAACATTCAGTACTTC.

The chain carries TRBV7-9 and TRBJ1-3; 7 bases align to TRBD1. Looked up from germline, CDR1 is SEHNR and CDR2 is FQNEAQ (reference sequence). CDR3 length: 14 residues. J lost 3 bases, V lost 4 bases, and 3 bases had no gene match. CDR3 loop: CASSYRGDGNTIYF. The CDR3 coding sequence is TGTGCCAGCAGCTACAGGGGAGATGGAAACACCATATATTTT.

The gene calls are TRBV4-1 and TRBJ1-2; maybe TRBD1 (5 bases). V lost 4 bases and J lost 1, with 19 bases in between. CDR1 and CDR2 from the germline V gene are MGHRA and YSYEKL. The CDR3 has 17 residues. The CDR3 spells CASSPSIPDTVNYGYTF. In DNA, the CDR3 is TGCGCCAGCAGCCCGAGTATTCCGGACACCGTTAACTATGGCTACACCTTC.

V gene TRBV4-1 combines with J gene TRBJ2-1; D perhaps matches TRBD2 (5 bases). V was trimmed by 1 base and J by 0 bases, leaving 13 bases between them. This CDR3 region has 17 residues. Germline-derived CDR1 and CDR2 are MGHRA and YSYEKL. The CDR3 coding sequence is TGCGCCAGCAGCCAAGGGGGAGACGGAAGCTCCTACAATGAGCAGTTCTTC. This encodes CASSQGGDGSSYNEQFF.

This chain links TRBV6-4 with TRBJ2-7; D gene ambiguous. V was shortened by 2 bases and J by 6 bases, with 14 bases between the two germline ends. Looked up from germline, CDR1 is MRHNA and CDR2 is SNTAGT. The CDR3 length is 14 residues. CDR3 loop: CASSDGKGSCEQYF. Here the CDR3 DNA reads TGTGCCAGCAGTGACGGAAAGGGAAGTTGCGAGCAGTACTTC.

The chain links TRBV29-1 to TRBJ1-1, with TRBD1 identical over 7 bases. The CDR3 runs to 14 residues. Germline V gene sequence: CDR1 SQVTM, CDR2 ANQGSEA. The V segment lost 6 bases and the J segment 1 base; nucleotides outside the gene matches: 8. DNA of the CDR3: TGCAGCGTGAAAGCAGGGGGGACGAACACTGAAGCTTTCTTT. Protein product: CSVKAGGTNTEAFF.

The chain has TRBV6-5 and TRBJ2-7, with D possibly called TRBD1 or TRBD2 (5 bases each). The V and J ends lost 0 bases and 5 bases respectively, with 14 bases between them. The CDR3 contains 15 residues. Germline CDR1 and CDR2: MNHEY and SVGAGI. DNA for the CDR3: TGTGCCAGCAGTTACTCCAGGGAGTTATTCCACGAGCAGTACTTC. Translated, it gives CASSYSRELFHEQYF.

This clone has just one count. V and J are TRBV7-9 and TRBJ1-1, with 7 bases that match TRBD1. The germline CDR1 and CDR2 sequences are SEHNR and FQNEAQ (reference sequence). The CDR3 covers 14 residues. With 3 bases clipped from V and 3 bases from J, the junction kept 4 bases outside the gene matches. The CDR3 loop reads CASSLTGIDTEAFF. CDR3 DNA sequence: TGTGCCAGCAGCTTGACAGGGATCGACACTGAAGCTTTCTTT.

The V gene is TRBV13, the J gene TRBJ2-1; D is undetermined. The CDR3 spans 14 residues. V shed 3 bases and J shed 7 bases, with 13 bases lying between them. In germline, CDR1 is PRHDT, CDR2 FYEKMQ (reference sequence). This CDR3 is CASSLGMAGNEQFF. The CDR3 bases are TGTGCCAGCAGCTTGGGTATGGCCGGGAATGAGCAGTTCTTC.